These 11 T cell receptor beta chains originate from one sample sequenced in a study of blood T cell repertoires in COVID-19 (dated by TCRdb to the early 2020s). The library was obtained by the immunoSEQ multiplex PCR assay. The immuneACCESS repertoire file appears here via TCRdb, limited to in-frame rearrangements. These files lack a portion of the clones; in checked studies, under half of the deficit traces to unresolved V genes, and the cause of the others is not known. For this sample there are under 200,000 clones; roughly 84% appear just once. More than 14% of the sample rests with the top ten. Sequences were obtained from peripheral blood. The receptor set was obtained from a woman in her 70s with COVID-19, enrolled during active disease.

The V call is TRBV7-8, the J call TRBJ2-5, with D possibly TRBD1 on 5 matching bases. The CDR3 is 13 amino acids. Germline loops: CDR1 SGHVS, CDR2 FQNEAQ. V lost 0 bases to trimming and J lost 7 bases, with 9 bases between them. The CDR3 nucleotides are TGTGCCAGCAGCTTAGCGCAGGGAAGGACCCAGTACTTC. This sequence encodes CASSLAQGRTQYF. The full variable domain, completed using reference TRBV7-8 and TRBJ2-5, is GAGVSQSPRYKVAKRGQDVALRCDPISGHVSLFWYQQALGQGPEFLTYFQNEAQLDKSGLPSDRFFAERPEGSVSTLKIQRTQQEDSAVYLCASSLAQGRTQYFGPGTRLLVL.

This clone was detected only once. The genes are TRBV7-7 and TRBJ1-4; 7 bases fit TRBD1. This CDR3 is built from 15 residues. The V and J ends lost 4 bases and 4 bases, in that order; junction bases with no gene match: 6. Germline loops: CDR1 SSHAT, CDR2 FNYEAQ (reference sequence). The CDR3 spells CASSSGTAYNEKLFF. As DNA, the CDR3 is TGTGCCAGCAGCTCCGGGACAGCTTATAATGAAAAACTGTTTTTT.

The chain links TRBV18 to TRBJ2-2; possibly TRBD1 for D (5 bases). V lost 3 bases and J 1 base, leaving 15 bases between the germline ends. Germline loops: CDR1 KGHSH, CDR2 LQKENI. This CDR3 has 17 amino acids. CDR3 sequence reads: CASSPVLIGQNTGELFF. The DNA for the CDR3 is TGTGCCAGCTCACCGGTTCTGATTGGACAGAACACCGGGGAGCTGTTTTTT.

This chain connects TRBV19 to TRBJ1-1; D ambiguous. V was clipped by 4 bases and J by 1 base, with 7 bases between them. This CDR3 is 13 amino acids long. From germline, CDR1 is LNHDA and CDR2 SQIVND (reference sequence). The CDR3 reads CASSTVTNTEAFF. The CDR3 DNA is TGTGCCAGTAGTACAGTTACGAACACTGAAGCTTTCTTT.

The chain recombines TRBV3-1 (or the pseudogene TRBV3-2) with TRBJ1-5; TRBD1 might be the D (6 bases). Germline V CDR1 and CDR2: LGHDT, YNNKEL (reference sequence). The CDR3 is 14 amino acids. V lost 5 bases, J lost 0 bases, and 8 bases lay in between. The CDR3 DNA reads as TGTGCCAGCAGCTGGACAGTTAGCAATCAGCCCCAGCATTTT. Protein sequence: CASSWTVSNQPQHF.

This CDR3 is CASSITLPGRGSYGYTF. The CDR3, as DNA: TGTGCCAGCAGTATTACCTTACCAGGGAGGGGGAGCTATGGCTACACCTTC. The chain recombines TRBV28 with TRBJ1-2, with D tentatively TRBD1 (6 bases). Trimming stripped 5 bases from V and 4 bases from J, with 23 bases between. The CDR3 sequence is 17 residues long. Germline V gene data show CDR1 as MDHEN and CDR2 as SYDVKM.

This clone has more than one count but fewer than ten. The V and J genes are TRBV5-1 and TRBJ1-2; TRBD1 matches at 7 bases. The CDR3 runs to 14 residues. The germline gives CDR1 SGHRS, CDR2 YFSETQ. Germline trimming cut 4 bases from V and 4 bases from J; bases unmatched to any gene: 7. The CDR3 here is CASSTQGSGYGYTF. The CDR3 DNA reads TGCGCCAGCAGCACACAGGGGTCGGGCTATGGCTACACCTTC.

This chain uses TRBV6-1 with TRBJ2-1; D not resolved. Germline V lookup: CDR1 MNHNS, CDR2 SASEGT. Trimming left V 6 bases short and J 0 bases short, with 12 bases between. This CDR3 contains 15 residues. The CDR3 DNA reads TGTGCCAGCAGACAAAGCGCTAGCTCCTACAATGAGCAGTTCTTC. Residues: CASRQSASSYNEQFF.

This chain connects TRBV7-2 to TRBJ2-2; 13 nucleotides line up with TRBD2. Germline CDR1 is SGHTA and CDR2 is FQGNSA. This CDR3 contains 16 residues. Germline trimming cut 5 bases from V and 7 bases from J; bases unmatched to any gene: 7. CDR3 bases: TGTGCCAGCAGCCTGGGACTAGCGGGGTCGGACGGGGAGCTGTTTTTT. This translates into CASSLGLAGSDGELFF.

The rearrangement uses TRBV19 and TRBJ1-2; D gene ambiguous. The CDR3 has 13 residues. Germline loops: CDR1 LNHDA, CDR2 SQIVND (reference sequence). V lost 5 bases to trimming and J lost 4 bases, with 11 bases between them. CDR3 in amino acids: CASSLEVGYGYTF. The CDR3, as DNA: TGTGCCAGTAGTCTGGAGGTCGGCTATGGCTACACCTTC.

This chain links TRBV12-5 with TRBJ2-2; perhaps TRBD1 as D (6 bases). The V end was cut by 3 bases, the J end by 1 base, with 9 bases between. The CDR3 totals 15 residues. Per the germline V gene, CDR1 is LGHNT and CDR2 is FRNRAP. The CDR3 DNA is TGTGCTAGTGGTTTAGGGACAAGGAACACCGGGGAGCTGTTTTTT. As protein: CASGLGTRNTGELFF.